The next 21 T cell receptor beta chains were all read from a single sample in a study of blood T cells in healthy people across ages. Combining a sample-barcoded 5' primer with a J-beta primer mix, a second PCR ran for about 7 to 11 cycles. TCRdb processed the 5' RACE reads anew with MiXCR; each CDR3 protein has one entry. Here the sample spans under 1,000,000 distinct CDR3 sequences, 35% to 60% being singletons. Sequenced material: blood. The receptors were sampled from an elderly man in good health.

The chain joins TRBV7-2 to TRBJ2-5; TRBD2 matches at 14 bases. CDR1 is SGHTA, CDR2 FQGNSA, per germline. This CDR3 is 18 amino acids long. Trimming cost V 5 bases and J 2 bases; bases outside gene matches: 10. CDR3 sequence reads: CASSKEGLAGGQQETQYF. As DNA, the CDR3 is TGTGCCAGCAGCAAGGAAGGACTAGCGGGAGGTCAACAAGAGACCCAGTACTTC.

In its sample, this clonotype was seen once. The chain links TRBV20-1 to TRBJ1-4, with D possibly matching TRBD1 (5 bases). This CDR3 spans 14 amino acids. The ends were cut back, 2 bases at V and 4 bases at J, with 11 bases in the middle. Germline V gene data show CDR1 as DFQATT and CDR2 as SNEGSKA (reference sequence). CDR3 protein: CSARQGPYNEKLFF. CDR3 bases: TGCAGTGCTAGACAGGGTCCTTATAATGAAAAACTGTTTTTT.

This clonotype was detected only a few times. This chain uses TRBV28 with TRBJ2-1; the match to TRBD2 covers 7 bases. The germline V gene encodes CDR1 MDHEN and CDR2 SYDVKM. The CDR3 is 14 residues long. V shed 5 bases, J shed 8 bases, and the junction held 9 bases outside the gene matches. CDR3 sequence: CASSTGGRGDEQFF. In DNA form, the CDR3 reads TGTGCCAGCAGTACAGGCGGGAGAGGAGATGAGCAGTTCTTC.

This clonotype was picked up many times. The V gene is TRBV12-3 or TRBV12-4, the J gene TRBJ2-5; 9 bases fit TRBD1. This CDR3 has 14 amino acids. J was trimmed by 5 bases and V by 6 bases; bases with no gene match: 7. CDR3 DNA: TGTGCCAGCAGCCGTGACAGGGGGGCGGAGACCCAGTACTTC. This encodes CASSRDRGAETQYF.

CDR3 bases: TGTGCCAGCAGCGTAGCAAGCGGGAGATTTGAGACCCAGTACTTC. Translation: CASSVASGRFETQYF. This chain links TRBV9 with TRBJ2-5, with 8 bases aligning to TRBD2. Germline CDR1 reads SGDLS; CDR2 reads YYNGEE. Trimming cost V 0 bases and J 5 bases; bases outside gene matches: 6. This CDR3 is built from 15 residues.

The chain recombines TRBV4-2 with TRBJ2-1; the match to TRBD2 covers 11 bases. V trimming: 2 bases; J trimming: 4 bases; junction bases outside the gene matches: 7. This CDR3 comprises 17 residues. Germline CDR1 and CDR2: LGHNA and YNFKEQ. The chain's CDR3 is CASSQLNSGRAYNEQFF. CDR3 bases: TGTGCCAGCAGCCAACTAAATAGCGGGAGGGCTTACAATGAGCAGTTCTTC.

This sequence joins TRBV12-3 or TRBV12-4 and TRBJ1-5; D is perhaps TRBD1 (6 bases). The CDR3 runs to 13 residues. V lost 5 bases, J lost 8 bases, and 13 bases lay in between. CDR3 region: CASSVGGRKPQHF. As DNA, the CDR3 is TGTGCCAGCAGTGTAGGGGGACGAAAGCCCCAGCATTTT.

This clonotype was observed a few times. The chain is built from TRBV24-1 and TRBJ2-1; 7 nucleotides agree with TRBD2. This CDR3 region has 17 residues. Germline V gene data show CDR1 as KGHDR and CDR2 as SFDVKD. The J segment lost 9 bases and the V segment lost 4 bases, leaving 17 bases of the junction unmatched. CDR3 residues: CATSDRPRRAGLSEQFF. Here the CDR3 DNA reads TGTGCCACCAGTGACCGCCCCCGACGAGCGGGGCTAAGTGAGCAGTTCTTC.

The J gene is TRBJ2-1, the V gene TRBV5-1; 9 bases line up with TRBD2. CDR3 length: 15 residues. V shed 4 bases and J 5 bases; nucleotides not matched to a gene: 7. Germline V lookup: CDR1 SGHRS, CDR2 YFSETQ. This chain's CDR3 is CASSASGDPNNEQFF. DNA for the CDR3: TGCGCCAGCAGCGCTAGCGGGGACCCAAACAATGAGCAGTTCTTC.

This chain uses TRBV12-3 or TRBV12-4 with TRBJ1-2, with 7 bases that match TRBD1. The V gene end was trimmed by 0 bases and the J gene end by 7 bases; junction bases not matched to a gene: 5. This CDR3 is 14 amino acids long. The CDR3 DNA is TGTGCCAGCAGTTTAGCCAGGGGGGATTTTGGCTACACCTTC. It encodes CASSLARGDFGYTF.

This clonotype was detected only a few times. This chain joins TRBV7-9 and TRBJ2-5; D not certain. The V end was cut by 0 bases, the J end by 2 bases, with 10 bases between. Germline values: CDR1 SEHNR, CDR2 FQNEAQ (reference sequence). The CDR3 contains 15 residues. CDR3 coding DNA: TGTGCCAGCAGCTTAGCGGCTCGGCCGCAAGAGACCCAGTACTTC. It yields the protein CASSLAARPQETQYF.

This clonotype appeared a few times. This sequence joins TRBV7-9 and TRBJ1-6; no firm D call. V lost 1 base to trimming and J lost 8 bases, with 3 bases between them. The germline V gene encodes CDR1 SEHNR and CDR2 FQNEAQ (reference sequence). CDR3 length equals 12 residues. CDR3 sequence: CASSLGDSPLHF. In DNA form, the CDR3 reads TGTGCCAGCAGCTTAGGAGATTCACCCCTCCACTTT.

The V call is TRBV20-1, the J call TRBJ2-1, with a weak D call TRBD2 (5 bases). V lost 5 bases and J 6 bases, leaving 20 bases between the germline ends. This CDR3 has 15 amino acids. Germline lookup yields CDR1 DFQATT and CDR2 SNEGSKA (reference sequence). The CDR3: CSARKIGSISNEQFF. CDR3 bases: TGCAGTGCTCGAAAAATTGGGAGCATAAGCAATGAGCAGTTCTTC.

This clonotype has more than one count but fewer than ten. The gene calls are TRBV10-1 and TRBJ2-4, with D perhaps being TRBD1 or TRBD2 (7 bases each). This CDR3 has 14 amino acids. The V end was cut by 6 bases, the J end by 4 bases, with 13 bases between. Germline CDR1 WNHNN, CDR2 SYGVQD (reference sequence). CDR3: CASSSGGDKNIQYF. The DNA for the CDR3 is TGCGCCAGCAGCTCAGGGGGGGATAAAAACATTCAGTACTTC.

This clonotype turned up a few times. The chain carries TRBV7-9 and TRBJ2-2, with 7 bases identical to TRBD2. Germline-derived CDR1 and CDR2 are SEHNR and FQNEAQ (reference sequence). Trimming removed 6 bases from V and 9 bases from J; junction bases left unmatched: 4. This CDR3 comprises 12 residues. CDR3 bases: TGTGCCAGCAGTCGCGGGAGTCGGGAGCTGTTTTTT. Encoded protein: CASSRGSRELFF. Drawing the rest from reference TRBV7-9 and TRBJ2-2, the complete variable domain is DTGVSQNPRHKITKRGQNVTFRCDPISEHNRLYWYRQTLGQGPEFLTYFQNEAQLEKSRLLSDRFSAERPKGSFSTLEIQRTEQGDSAMYLCASSRGSRELFFGEGSRLTVL.

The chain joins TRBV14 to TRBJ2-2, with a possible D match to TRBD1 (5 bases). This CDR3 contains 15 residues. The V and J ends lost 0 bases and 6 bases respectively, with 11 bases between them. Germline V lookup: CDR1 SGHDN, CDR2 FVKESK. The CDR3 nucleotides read TGTGCCAGCAGCCAAGATCAGGGTCTGGCCGGGGAGCTGTTTTTT. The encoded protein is CASSQDQGLAGELFF.

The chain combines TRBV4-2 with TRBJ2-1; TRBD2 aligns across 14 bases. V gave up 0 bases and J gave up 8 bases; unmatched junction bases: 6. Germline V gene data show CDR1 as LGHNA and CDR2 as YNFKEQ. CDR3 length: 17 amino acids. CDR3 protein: CASSQETSGRAQDEQFF. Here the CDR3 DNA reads TGTGCCAGCAGCCAAGAGACTAGCGGGAGGGCCCAGGATGAGCAGTTCTTC.

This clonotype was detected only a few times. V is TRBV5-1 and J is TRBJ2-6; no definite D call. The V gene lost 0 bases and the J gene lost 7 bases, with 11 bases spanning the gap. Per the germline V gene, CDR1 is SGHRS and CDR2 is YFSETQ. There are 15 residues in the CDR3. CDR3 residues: CASSLVLVGANVLTF. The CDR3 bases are TGCGCCAGCAGCTTGGTCCTAGTGGGAGCCAACGTCCTGACTTTC.

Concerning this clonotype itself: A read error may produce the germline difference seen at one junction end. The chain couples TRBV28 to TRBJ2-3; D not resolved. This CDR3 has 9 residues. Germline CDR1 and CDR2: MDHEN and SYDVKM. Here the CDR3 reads CASRDTQYF. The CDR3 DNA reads TGTGCCAGCAGAGATACGCAGTATTTT.

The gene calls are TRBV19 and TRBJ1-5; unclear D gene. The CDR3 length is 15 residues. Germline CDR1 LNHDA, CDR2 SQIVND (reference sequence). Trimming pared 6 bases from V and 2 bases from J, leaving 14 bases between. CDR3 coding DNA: TGTGCCAGTAGCGCCGCAGTGGGCGGCAATCAGCCCCAGCATTTT. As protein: CASSAAVGGNQPQHF.

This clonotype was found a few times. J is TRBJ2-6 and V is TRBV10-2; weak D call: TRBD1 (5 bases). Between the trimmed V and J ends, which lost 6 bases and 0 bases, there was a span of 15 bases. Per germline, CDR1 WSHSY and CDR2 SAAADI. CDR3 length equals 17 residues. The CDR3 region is CASSPSGKGSGANVLTF. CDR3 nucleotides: TGCGCCAGCAGCCCATCAGGGAAGGGCTCTGGGGCCAACGTCCTGACTTTC.